The T cell receptor beta chain under discussion was sequenced for a study of CD8 T cells in ankylosing spondylitis (dated by TCRdb to between 2016 and 2019). For the study in its entirety: T cell receptor beta repertoires were profiled in healthy donors and ankylosing spondylitis patients so that disease-linked TCR variants could be found. Peripheral blood was sampled, and synovial fluid was also collected from ankylosing spondylitis patients. In total, the full study cohort was made up of roughly 100 healthy donors and some 26 ankylosing spondylitis patients. Findings and caveats that apply to the study as a whole: A CD8+ phenotype was shown by the disease-linked clones, which were found at relatively low frequencies in peripheral blood. Some of the motif variants had been reported before in the synovial fluid and blood of reactive arthritis patients, a finding that suggests common disease-initiation mechanisms. Blood from ankylosing spondylitis patients appeared to be characterized by a TCR beta motif made up of several highly homologous amino acid variants. The disease-linked clones were reported to be significantly enriched in matched synovial fluid samples from ankylosing spondylitis patients.

This clonotype was found a few times. Its antigen is not yet known. Qualities for individual bases were not recorded, and no much larger clone is one base off. Sequences KGHDR (CDR1) and SFDVKD (CDR2) are obtained from the germline V gene. Trimming takes 4 bases off V and 3 bases off J; junction bases not matched to a gene: 3. There are 15 amino acids in the CDR3, from cysteine to phenylalanine inclusive. The only DNA kept is the CDR3, 45 bases in frame from the first base. Data came from an Illumina HiSeq 2500. Quantitative 5'-RACE with molecular barcodes was the method used to prepare the TCR beta libraries. The published analysis was carried out like this. To identify disease-linked TCR variants, a new computational method was used, one built on a probabilistic model of VDJ rearrangement. The public sequencing data were trimmed at Q25 with fastp and processed into clonotypes with MiXCR by TCRdb, which kept only in-frame beta chains. Each CDR3 protein appears once, grouped with its most common genes and DNA. The V and J calls here are based on TCRdb, not the publication. This sample comprises about 330,000 distinct CDR3 sequences, under 8.5% of them detected only once. The ten largest clonotypes hold about 15% of the sample.

The sequence links TRBV24-1 to TRBJ2-3, with 10 bases aligning to TRBD1. Sequences were obtained from blood, either unsorted or a sorted T cell fraction (not recorded which). This TCR was recovered from a male donor with ankylosing spondylitis. The DNA reads as follows: TGTGCCACCAGTGAACGGACAGGGGGAACAGATACGCAGTATTTT. Its translation is CATSERTGGTDTQYF.